This paragraph reports one T cell receptor (beta chain). The antigen is unknown. The record originates from a study of shared clonotypes between healthy human individuals. Overall study results and limits: Some naive CD4 clonotypes, about 5%, turned up in common across a few donors.

Clones were sequenced by immunoSEQ multiplex PCR, and TCRdb holds only the in-frame ones, with some missing. The sample yields roughly 1,100,000 clones, around four fifths seen once. Germline V lookup: CDR1 WNHNN, CDR2 SYGVQD (reference sequence). This CDR3 has 19 amino acids. The V and J ends lost 0 bases and 0 bases respectively, with 15 bases between them. The rearrangement joins TRBV10-1 to TRBJ2-6; no clear D gene. The sequenced sample was memory CD4+ T cells sorted from blood. Subset indicated: CD45RA-negative fraction. The source is a man between 18 and 35 years old in good health. CDR3 coding DNA: TGCGCCAGCAGTGAGTCGTCGAGCCGACCCATCTCTGGGGCCAACGTCCTGACTTTC. This gives the protein CASSESSSRPISGANVLTF.